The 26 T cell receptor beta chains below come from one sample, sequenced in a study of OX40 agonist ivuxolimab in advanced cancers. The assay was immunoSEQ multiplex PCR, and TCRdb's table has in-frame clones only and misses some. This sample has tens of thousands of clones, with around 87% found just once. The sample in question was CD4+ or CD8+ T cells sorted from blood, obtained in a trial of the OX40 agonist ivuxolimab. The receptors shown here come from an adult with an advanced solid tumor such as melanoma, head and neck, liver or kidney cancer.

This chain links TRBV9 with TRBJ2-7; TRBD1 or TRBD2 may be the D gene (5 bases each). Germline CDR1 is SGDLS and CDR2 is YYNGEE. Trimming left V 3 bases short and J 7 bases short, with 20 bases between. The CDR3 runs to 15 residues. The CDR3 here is CASSAPTAAMREQYF. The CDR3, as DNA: TGTGCCAGCAGCGCCCCGACAGCGGCGATGAGGGAGCAGTACTTC.

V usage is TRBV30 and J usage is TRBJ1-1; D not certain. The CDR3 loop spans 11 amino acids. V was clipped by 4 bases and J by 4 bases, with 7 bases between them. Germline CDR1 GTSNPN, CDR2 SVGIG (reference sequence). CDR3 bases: TGTGCCTGGAACAGCGGCACTGAAGCTTTCTTT. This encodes CAWNSGTEAFF.

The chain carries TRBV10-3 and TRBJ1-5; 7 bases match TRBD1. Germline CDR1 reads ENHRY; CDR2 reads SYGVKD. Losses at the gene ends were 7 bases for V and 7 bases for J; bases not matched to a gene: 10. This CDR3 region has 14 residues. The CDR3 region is CAITSGQGGQPQHF. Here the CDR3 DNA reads TGTGCCATCACGTCAGGCCAGGGGGGACAGCCCCAGCATTTT.

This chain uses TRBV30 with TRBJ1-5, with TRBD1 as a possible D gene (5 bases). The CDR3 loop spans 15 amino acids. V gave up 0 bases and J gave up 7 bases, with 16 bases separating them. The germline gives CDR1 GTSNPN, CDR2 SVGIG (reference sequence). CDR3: CAWSVRGRWEQPQHF. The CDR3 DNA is TGTGCCTGGAGTGTAAGGGGCAGGTGGGAACAGCCCCAGCATTTT.

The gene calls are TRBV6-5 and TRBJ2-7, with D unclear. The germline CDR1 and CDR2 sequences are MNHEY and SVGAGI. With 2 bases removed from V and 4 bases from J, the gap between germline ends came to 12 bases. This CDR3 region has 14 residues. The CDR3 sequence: CASSYVAMGYEQYF. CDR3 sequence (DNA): TGTGCCAGCAGTTACGTCGCCATGGGATACGAGCAGTACTTC.

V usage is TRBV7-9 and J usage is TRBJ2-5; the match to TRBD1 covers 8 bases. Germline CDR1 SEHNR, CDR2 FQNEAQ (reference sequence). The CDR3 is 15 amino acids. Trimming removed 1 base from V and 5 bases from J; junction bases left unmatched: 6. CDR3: CASSLGAGGAETQYF. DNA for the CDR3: TGTGCCAGCAGCTTAGGGGCAGGGGGCGCGGAGACCCAGTACTTC.

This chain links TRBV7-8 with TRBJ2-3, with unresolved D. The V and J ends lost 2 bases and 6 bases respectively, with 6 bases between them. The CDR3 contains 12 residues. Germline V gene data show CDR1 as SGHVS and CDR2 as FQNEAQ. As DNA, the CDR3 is TGTGCCAGCAGCTTAAATCCCGATACGCAGTATTTT. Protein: CASSLNPDTQYF.

This CDR3 reads CASSSRDTKYEQYF. The CDR3 coding sequence is TGTGCCAGCAGCTCCCGGGACACCAAGTACGAGCAGTACTTC. The chain employs TRBV7-9 and TRBJ2-5; tentative D call: TRBD1 (6 bases). The J call is uncertain, as TRBJ2-7 better fits the DNA end. Germline CDR1 SEHNR, CDR2 FQNEAQ (reference sequence). This CDR3 has 14 residues.

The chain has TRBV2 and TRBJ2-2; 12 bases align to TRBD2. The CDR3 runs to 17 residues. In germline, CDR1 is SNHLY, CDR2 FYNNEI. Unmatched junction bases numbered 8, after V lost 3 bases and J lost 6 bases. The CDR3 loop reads CASSDGLAGSHAGELFF. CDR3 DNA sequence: TGTGCCAGCAGTGATGGACTAGCGGGATCGCATGCCGGGGAGCTGTTTTTT.

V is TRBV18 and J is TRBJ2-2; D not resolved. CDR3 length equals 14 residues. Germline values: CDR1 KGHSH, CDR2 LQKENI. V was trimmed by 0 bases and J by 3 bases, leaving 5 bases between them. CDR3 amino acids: CASSPPKDTGELFF. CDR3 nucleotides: TGTGCCAGCTCACCACCGAAGGACACCGGGGAGCTGTTTTTT.

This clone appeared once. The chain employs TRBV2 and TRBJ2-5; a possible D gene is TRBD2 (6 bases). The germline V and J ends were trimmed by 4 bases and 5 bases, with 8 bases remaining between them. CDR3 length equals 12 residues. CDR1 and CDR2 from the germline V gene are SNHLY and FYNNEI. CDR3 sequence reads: CASSGGGETQYF. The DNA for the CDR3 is TGTGCCAGCAGTGGCGGAGGGGAGACCCAGTACTTC.

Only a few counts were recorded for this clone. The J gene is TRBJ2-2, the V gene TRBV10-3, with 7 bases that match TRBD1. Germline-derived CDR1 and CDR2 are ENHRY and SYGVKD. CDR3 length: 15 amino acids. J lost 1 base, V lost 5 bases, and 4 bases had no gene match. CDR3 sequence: CAISNRTGNTGELFF. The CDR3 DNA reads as TGTGCCATCAGTAATAGGACAGGGAACACCGGGGAGCTGTTTTTT.

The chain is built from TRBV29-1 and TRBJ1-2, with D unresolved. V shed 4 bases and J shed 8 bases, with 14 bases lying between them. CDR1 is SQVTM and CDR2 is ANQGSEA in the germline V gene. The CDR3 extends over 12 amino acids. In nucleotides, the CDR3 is TGCAGCGTTGTTGAAACTGGCGAAGGCTACACCTTC. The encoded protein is CSVVETGEGYTF.

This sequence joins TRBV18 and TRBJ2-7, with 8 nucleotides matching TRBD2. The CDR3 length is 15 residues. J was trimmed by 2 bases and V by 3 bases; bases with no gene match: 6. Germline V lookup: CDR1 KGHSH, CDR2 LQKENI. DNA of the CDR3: TGTGCCAGCTCACCCGAGACTAGCGCAGCCTACGAGCAGTACTTC. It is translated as CASSPETSAAYEQYF.

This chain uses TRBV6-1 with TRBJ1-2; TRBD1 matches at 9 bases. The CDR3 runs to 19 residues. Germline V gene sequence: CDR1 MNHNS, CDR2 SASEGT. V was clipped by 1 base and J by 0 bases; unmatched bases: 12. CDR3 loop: CASSEGYGDRDLANYGYTF. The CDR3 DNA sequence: TGTGCCAGCAGTGAAGGGTATGGGGACAGGGACCTAGCTAACTATGGCTACACCTTC.

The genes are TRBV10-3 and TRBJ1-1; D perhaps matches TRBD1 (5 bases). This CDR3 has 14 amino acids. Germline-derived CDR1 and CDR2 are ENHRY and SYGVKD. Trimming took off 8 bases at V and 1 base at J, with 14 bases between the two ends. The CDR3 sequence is CAIGEGLSNTEAFF. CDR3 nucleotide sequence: TGTGCCATCGGGGAGGGACTGTCGAACACTGAAGCTTTCTTT.

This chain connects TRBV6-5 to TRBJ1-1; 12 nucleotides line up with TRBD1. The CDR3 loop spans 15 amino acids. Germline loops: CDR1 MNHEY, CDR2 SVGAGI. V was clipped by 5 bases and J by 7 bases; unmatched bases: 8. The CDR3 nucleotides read TGTGCCAGCAGTACCCGGGACAGGGGGCGCATTGAAGCTTTCTTT. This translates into CASSTRDRGRIEAFF.

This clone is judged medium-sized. CDR3 DNA sequence: TGTGCCAGCAGCAGATATCCGACAGGGAGGACTGAAGCTTTCTTT. Protein: CASSRYPTGRTEAFF. The chain joins TRBV6-5 to TRBJ1-1, with 7 bases matching TRBD1. Germline V gene lookup returns CDR1 MNHEY and CDR2 SVGAGI. This CDR3 region has 15 residues. The V and J ends lost 6 bases and 5 bases, in that order; junction bases with no gene match: 12.

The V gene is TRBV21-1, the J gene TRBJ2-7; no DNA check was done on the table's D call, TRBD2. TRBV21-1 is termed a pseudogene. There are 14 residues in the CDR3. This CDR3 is CASSSPKGGSLQYF. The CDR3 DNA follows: TGTGCCAGCAGCAGCCCAAAAGGAGGGTCTCTGCAGTACTTC.

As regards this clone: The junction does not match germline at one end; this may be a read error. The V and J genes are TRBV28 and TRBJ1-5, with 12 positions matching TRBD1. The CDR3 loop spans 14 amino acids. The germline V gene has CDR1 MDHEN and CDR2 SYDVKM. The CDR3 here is CASSGTGGKQPQHF. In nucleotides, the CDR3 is TGTGCCAGCTCAGGGACAGGGGGCAAGCAGCCCCAGCATTTT. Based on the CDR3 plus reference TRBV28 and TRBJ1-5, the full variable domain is DVKVTQSSRYLVKRTGEKVFLECVQDMDHENMFWYRQDPGLGLRLIYFSYDVKMKEKGDIPEGYSVSREKKERFSLILESASTNQTSMYLCASSGTGGKQPQHFGDGTRLSIL.

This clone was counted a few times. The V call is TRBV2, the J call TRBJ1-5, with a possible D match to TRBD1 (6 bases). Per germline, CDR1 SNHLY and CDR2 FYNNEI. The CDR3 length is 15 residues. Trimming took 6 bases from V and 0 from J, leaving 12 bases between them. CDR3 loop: CASRPDSFSNQPQHF. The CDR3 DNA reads TGTGCCAGCAGACCGGACAGCTTTAGCAATCAGCCCCAGCATTTT.

In DNA, the CDR3 is TGTGCCAGCAGGACAACCGGGTCTACGTCGCCAAAACTGTTTTTT. As protein: CASRTTGSTSPKLFF. The gene calls are TRBV28 and TRBJ1-4; no clear D gene. V dropped 6 bases and J dropped 10 bases, with 21 bases sitting between them. The germline CDR1 and CDR2 sequences are MDHEN and SYDVKM. The CDR3 spans 15 residues.

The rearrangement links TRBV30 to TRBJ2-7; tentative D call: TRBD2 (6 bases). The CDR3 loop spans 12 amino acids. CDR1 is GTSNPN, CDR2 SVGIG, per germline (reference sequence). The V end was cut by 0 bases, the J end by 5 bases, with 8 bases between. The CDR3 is CAWSVGGDEQYF. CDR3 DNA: TGTGCCTGGAGTGTAGGAGGGGACGAGCAGTACTTC.

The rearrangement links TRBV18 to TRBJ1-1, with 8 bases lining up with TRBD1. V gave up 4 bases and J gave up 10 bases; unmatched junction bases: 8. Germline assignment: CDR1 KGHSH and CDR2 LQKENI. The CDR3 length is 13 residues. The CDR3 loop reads CASSQSGGGGAFF. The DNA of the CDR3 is TGTGCCAGCTCACAGTCAGGGGGCGGAGGAGCTTTCTTT.

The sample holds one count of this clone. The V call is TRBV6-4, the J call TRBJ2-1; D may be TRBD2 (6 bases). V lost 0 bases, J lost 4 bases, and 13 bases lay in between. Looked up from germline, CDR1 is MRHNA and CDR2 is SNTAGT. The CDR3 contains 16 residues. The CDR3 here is CASSDSLGTQYNEQFF. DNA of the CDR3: TGTGCCAGCAGTGACTCTTTAGGGACTCAATACAATGAGCAGTTCTTC.

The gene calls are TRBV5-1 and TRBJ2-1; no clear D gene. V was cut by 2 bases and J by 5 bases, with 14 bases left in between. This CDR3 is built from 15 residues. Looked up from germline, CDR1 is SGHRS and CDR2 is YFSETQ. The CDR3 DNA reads TGCGCCAGCAGCTTTCTGAACGCCCGGGACAATGAGCAGTTCTTC. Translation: CASSFLNARDNEQFF. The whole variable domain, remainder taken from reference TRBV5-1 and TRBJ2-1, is KAGVTQTPRYLIKTRGQQVTLSCSPISGHRSVSWYQQTPGQGLQFLFEYFSETQRNKGNFPGRFSGRQFSNSRSEMNVSTLELGDSALYLCASSFLNARDNEQFFGPGTRLTVL.